This T cell receptor (beta chain) was captured in a study of cytomegalovirus exposure and HLA in healthy donors (dated by TCRdb to about 2017). Some background on the complete study: An earlier analysis of approximately 600 of the donors reported approximately 300 Gb of sequence data and around 110 million unique TCR beta sequences from roughly 200 million T cells. Both class I and class II loci were covered by HLA typing, at four-digit resolution. A later analysis re-analyzed previously published TCR beta repertoires from approximately 670 donors and added high-resolution HLA genotyping to study TCR occurrence patterns. A later genetic analysis took genome-wide SNP genotypes for 398 of the 666 donors and used that subset as a discovery cohort. The study profiled the T cell repertoires of fewer than 850 subjects by immunosequencing and related them to cytomegalovirus serostatus. An early release covering about 600 HLA-typed donors comprised about 300 gigabases of sequencing data and roughly 85 million unique TCR sequences. The number of typed donors differed by locus: about 620-630 for A, B, C, DRB1 and DQB1; 500 to 550 for DQA1; about 600 for DPA1; and around 470 for DPB1. Among the approximately 400 genotyped donors, around 81% belonged to the genetic ancestry cluster associated with self-reported Caucasian donors. Besides the first cohort of more than 650 subjects, a separate validation cohort made up of over 95 different subjects was used. Rather than drawing on any new phenotypic data, the later analysis identified candidate immune exposures from TCR beta sequences and the way those sequences occurred across donors. All discovery cohort repertoires had been generated using a single sequencing platform. An earlier analysis of 500 to 650 of the donors applied high-throughput TCR beta sequencing to assess whether each TCR beta V gene segment acted as functional or pseudogenic. The study aimed to test whether signatures of past pathogen exposure could be identified by cataloging public T cell receptors. Among some 410 genotyped donors of the cohort, an average of about 240,000 unique TCR beta nucleotide sequences were sequenced per donor, about a sixth of them non-productive. Donor age, sex, ethnicity and CMV serostatus were compiled together with the repertoire data. A handful of DR-DQ haplotypes were handled as single units for association and clustering because linkage in the cohort was strong. To predict cytomegalovirus infection status, the study combined high-throughput TCR immunosequencing, statistical association of individual TCRs with disease status, and machine learning.

Library method: the immunoSEQ multiplex PCR assay. A mixture of 60 forward primers for TCR Vbeta segments and 13 reverse primers for TCR Jbeta segments was used in the multiplex PCR. The CDR3 region of rearranged TCR beta genes was amplified from genomic DNA by a multiplex PCR assay. On the Illumina HiSeq System, the amplified TCR beta libraries were sequenced as 87-base-pair reads. In the original analysis: A later analysis counted tens of millions of unique TCR beta chains across the 550 to 700 repertoires, and roughly 9.9 million of these chains were shared by at least two donors. Raw reads were error-corrected and collapsed into unique sequences with a nearest-neighbor algorithm that merged closely related sequences to remove PCR and sequencing errors. V, D and J gene segments were assigned by aligning CDR3 sequences to IMGT reference sequences. For a sequence to be retained, a match of at least six nucleotides was required to both a V gene segment and a J gene segment. A rearrangement was called productive if the CDR3 had no stop codons and remained in frame with V and J, and every other rearrangement was called non-productive. Following IMGT convention, CDR3 was defined as the stretch from the second conserved V-encoded cysteine up to the conserved J-encoded phenylalanine. Sequences without an unambiguous match to a single V gene segment were excluded from the earlier analysis of 500 to 700 of the donors. An earlier analysis of fewer than 750 of the donors called V segments functional above 56.7% productive rearrangements and segregating when the between-donor standard deviation exceeded 5%. A statistical classification framework was built to diagnose cytomegalovirus status from the catalog of TCR beta chain sequences. A later analysis assigned V and J genes by comparing TCR nucleotide sequences with IMGT/GENE-DB human TR gene sequences. In a later analysis, CDR3 sequences and most-parsimonious VDJ recombination scenarios were assigned using the TCRdist pipeline. In a later analysis, each TCR beta chain was defined by its CDR3 amino acid sequence together with its V-gene family, and reads lacking a unique V-gene family were excluded. In a later analysis, fewer than 600 highly shared, low-generation-probability nucleotide sequences were removed to address suspected cross-contamination and a sequencing artifact. In a later analysis, a clonal expansion index for each public chain was calculated from normalized within-repertoire ranks of inferred template counts. In a later analysis, generation probabilities were computed using a VDJ recombination model fitted to out-of-frame rearrangements, and the results were checked against IGoR. Hypergeometric tests were used in a later analysis to score TCR-TCR, TCR-HLA and TCR-CMV co-occurrence, with a repertoire-size bias correction applied to the TCR pairs. False discovery rates were estimated in a later analysis by permuting HLA or CMV assignments 20 times. A later analysis grouped co-occurring TCRs with DBSCAN, adding TCRdist sequence similarity when clustering within HLA-allele-positive subsets. For co-occurrence clustering, repertoires with fewer than 30,000 or more than 120,000 public chains were excluded, along with several repertoires with anomalous nucleotide sharing. TCRdb provides this immuneACCESS table in a form limited to in-frame rearrangements. Some clones are lacking; in checked studies, under half of them reflect an unresolved V gene, and why the rest are absent is not known. The D gene and trimming were derived from the DNA, and the V and J assignments and clone size from that table. The sample contains about 110,000 clones, roughly 80% of them found a single time. Roughly 22% of the sample is in the top ten clones.

The cohort comprised hundreds of healthy bone marrow donors. At the time of sampling, all cohort members were nominally healthy, though unrecorded immune exposures were likely present. The donor was CMV seropositive and belonged to the group of more than 250 seropositive cohort members. A peripheral blood sample was collected from each donor, and TCR beta sequencing was performed on peripheral blood mononuclear cells. Genomic DNA extraction from the blood cell samples was performed with the Qiagen DNeasy Blood Extraction Kit. General conclusions and limits of the study: In a later analysis, around 17,000 TCR beta sequences were associated with specific HLA alleles at a false discovery rate of 0.05. A total of 150 or so TCR beta chains were listed by the study as associated with cytomegalovirus. A later genetic analysis associated a missense DCLRE1C variant with V-gene and J-gene trimming of TCR beta chains, and an independent cohort replicated the association. In a later analysis, most CMV-associated TCR beta chains were found to appear HLA-restricted, with HLA associations seemingly driven largely by CMV exposure. The presence/absence analyses assumed that sequencing depth was roughly uniform across donors, and that assumption may not be true. Because HLA typing was unavailable for some donors at each locus, only the typed subset was used in association tests. In a later analysis, several top co-occurrence clusters were reported to appear linked to parvovirus B19, influenza, CMV and Epstein-Barr virus. While some public TCRs were present in many individuals, most TCR sequences turned up only very rarely across donors. The classifier was reported to diagnose cytomegalovirus status with high specificity and sensitivity in both the original cohort and the validation cohort. The cohort was sequenced for TCR beta chains only, and without alpha or paired-chain data the features that could be detected were limited. Linkage disequilibrium might explain the correlated functional status among segregating V segments, but an unknown experimental factor could not be excluded. In a later genetic analysis, fewer N-insertions in productive TCRs were reported among donors in an Asian-associated ancestry cluster than the roughly 700-donor mean. A further reported finding was that TCR beta sequences accurately predicted the HLA-A and HLA-B alleles for most subjects in the first cohort. Compared with equally common non-associated chains, HLA-associated TCR beta chains in a later analysis were more clonally expanded and had lower generation probabilities. Because counts were too low, seventeen rarely observed V segments, including chromosome 9 orphons, were excluded from the earlier analysis of 587 of the donors. A cluster of highly shared sequence variants was judged likely to represent a technical artifact of the sequencing pipeline. The authors suggested that the approach could potentially be generalized to other disease states and immunological phenotypes. For the cohort, immune exposure information was limited to CMV serostatus. A few of the identified cytomegalovirus-associated TCR beta chains were confirmed in vitro to be specific for cytomegalovirus antigens. Broadly in line with IMGT annotations, most TCR beta V segments showed up in productive rearrangements about 87% or about 30% of the time in an earlier analysis of approximately 600 of the donors. When HLA alleles, especially DR and DQ, strongly co-occurred, TCR associations were difficult to assign to individual alleles. In a later analysis, the rate of TCR association differed among HLA loci, with DRB1 alleles having the most associated TCRs and HLA-C alleles having the fewest.

Note on this clone: The clone's antigen remains unknown. No quality values exist for individual bases; no much larger clone is one base distant.

Sequencing was done on a sample of PBMCs. This TCR was recovered from a man aged 25-45 years in good health and CMV-seropositive.

The CDR3 region: CASSLGGFKSTEAFF. The nucleotide sequence is given as TGTGCCAGCAGCTTAGGCGGGTTTAAGAGCACTGAAGCTTTCTTT. Recombination connected TRBV13 to TRBJ1-1, with the D gene too uncertain to name. V lost 0 bases and J lost 4 bases; the stretch between them is 12 bases long. The germline V gene (reference sequence) provides CDR1 PRHDT and CDR2 FYEKMQ. From the cysteine through the phenylalanine, the CDR3 covers 15 amino acids. CDR3 DNA is the only sequence kept; it has 45 bases, read in frame from the first base. Joined to the reference TRBV13 and TRBJ1-1 proteins, this CDR3 gives the full variable domain: AAGVIQSPRHLIKEKRETATLKCYPIPRHDTVYWYQQGPGQDPQFLISFYEKMQSDKGSIPDRFSAQQFSDYHSELNMSSLELGDSALYFCASSLGGFKSTEAFFGQGTRLTVV.